One sample yielded the 9 T cell receptor beta chains listed below, sequenced in a study of blood T cell repertoires in COVID-19. The protocol was immunoSEQ multiplex PCR, while the TCRdb copy is restricted to in-frame clones and leaves out a portion. This sample has 75,000 to 95,000 clones; about 90% occur once, and the top ten carry 5.8%. The sample consisted of peripheral blood. The origin of the receptors is a man aged 45-60 years with active COVID-19.

The chain uses TRBV4-3 and TRBJ2-7; 10 nucleotides agree with TRBD2. The V segment lost 1 base and the J segment 6 bases; nucleotides outside the gene matches: 18. The CDR3 is 19 residues long. Germline CDR1 LGHNA, CDR2 YSLEER. The CDR3 reads CASSQVRGSKREGPSEQYF. As DNA, the CDR3 is TGCGCCAGCAGCCAAGTAAGGGGTTCTAAGCGGGAGGGCCCGAGCGAGCAGTACTTC.

The rearrangement joins TRBV6-7 to TRBJ2-7; 12 bases match TRBD2. TRBV6-7 is an ORF for which the function is uncertain. The trim removed 0 bases at V and 0 bases at J, leaving 12 bases unmatched. This CDR3 comprises 20 residues. CDR3: CASSYSRPSEGLAGSYEQYF. CDR3 sequence (DNA): TGTGCCAGCAGTTACTCCCGACCGAGCGAGGGACTAGCGGGCTCCTACGAGCAGTACTTC.

This chain joins TRBV6-2 or TRBV6-3 and TRBJ2-6; 10 nucleotides align to TRBD1. Losses at the gene ends were 0 bases for V and 3 bases for J; bases not matched to a gene: 8. The V gene's germline CDR1 is MNHEY and CDR2 SVGEGT. This CDR3 spans 19 amino acids. CDR3 protein: CASSYSNGTGVSGANVLTF. The CDR3 DNA reads as TGTGCCAGCAGTTACTCGAATGGGACAGGGGTAAGTGGGGCCAACGTCCTGACTTTC.

The chain links TRBV2 to TRBJ2-7; a weak D match, TRBD2 (6 bases). The V end lost 10 bases, the J end lost 4 bases, and 14 bases lay between the germline ends. The CDR3 runs 12 residues. CDR1 SNHLY and CDR2 FYNNEI come from the germline V gene. The CDR3 sequence: CATYRGGYEQYF. CDR3 DNA: TGTGCCACTTACAGAGGAGGGTACGAGCAGTACTTC.

The chain has TRBV25-1 and TRBJ2-2; D is ambiguous. The V gene's germline CDR1 is MGHDK and CDR2 SYGVNS. The CDR3 consists of 16 residues. The V gene lost 2 bases and the J gene lost 4 bases, with 14 bases spanning the gap. The CDR3 region has the DNA TGTGCCAGCAGTGAAACGGCAGGAAAATTCACCGGGGAGCTGTTTTTT. Its protein product is CASSETAGKFTGELFF.

This clone was seen just once. The chain combines TRBV6-6 with TRBJ1-2; 9 nucleotides agree with TRBD1. Trimming took 5 bases from V and 5 from J; bases not matched to a gene: 6. The CDR3 has 14 amino acids. Germline V CDR1 and CDR2: MNHNY, SVGAGI (reference sequence). CDR3 bases: TGTGCCAGCAGTCACACAGGGGGCTCGTATGGCTACACCTTC. Protein product: CASSHTGGSYGYTF.

In this sample, this clone turned up a few times. J is TRBJ1-2 and V is TRBV18; 9 nucleotides line up with TRBD1. This CDR3 is 15 amino acids long. V shed 3 bases, J shed 2 bases, and the junction held 4 bases outside the gene matches. In germline, CDR1 is KGHSH, CDR2 LQKENI. DNA for the CDR3: TGTGCCAGCTCACCCTTAGACAGGGGGAACTATGGCTACACCTTC. Its translation: CASSPLDRGNYGYTF.

This clone was recorded a few times. The chain combines TRBV7-9 with TRBJ1-1; D uncertain. V lost 1 base, J lost 1 base, and 4 bases lay in between. The CDR3 contains 13 residues. In germline, CDR1 is SEHNR, CDR2 FQNEAQ (reference sequence). The CDR3 loop is CASSLEANTEAFF. In DNA, the CDR3 is TGTGCCAGCAGCTTAGAAGCGAACACTGAAGCTTTCTTT.

The J gene is TRBJ1-1, the V gene TRBV7-9; D is unresolved. CDR1 SEHNR and CDR2 FQNEAQ come from the germline V gene (reference sequence). V was shortened by 4 bases and J by 4 bases, with 10 bases between the two germline ends. The CDR3 runs 13 residues. In DNA form, the CDR3 reads TGTGCCAGCAGCTGGGGAGGTTCCACTGAAGCTTTCTTT. Encoded protein: CASSWGGSTEAFF. The full variable domain, rest sourced from reference TRBV7-9 and TRBJ1-1, is DTGVSQNPRHKITKRGQNVTFRCDPISEHNRLYWYRQTLGQGPEFLTYFQNEAQLEKSRLLSDRFSAERPKGSFSTLEIQRTEQGDSAMYLCASSWGGSTEAFFGQGTRLTVV.